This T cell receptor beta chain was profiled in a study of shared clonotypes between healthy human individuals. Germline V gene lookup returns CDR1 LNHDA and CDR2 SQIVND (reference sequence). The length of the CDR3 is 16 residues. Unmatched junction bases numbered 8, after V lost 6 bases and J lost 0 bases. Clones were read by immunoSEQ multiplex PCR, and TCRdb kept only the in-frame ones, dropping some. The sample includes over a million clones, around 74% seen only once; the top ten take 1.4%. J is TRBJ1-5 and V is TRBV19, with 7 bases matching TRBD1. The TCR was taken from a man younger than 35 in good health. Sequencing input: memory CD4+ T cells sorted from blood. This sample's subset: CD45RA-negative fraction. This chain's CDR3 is CASRPLTGLSNQPQHF. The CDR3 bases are TGTGCCAGTAGACCATTGACAGGGCTTAGCAATCAGCCCCAGCATTTT.